This T cell receptor beta chain was retrieved from a study of beta chain features in type 1 diabetes. Overall study context: Patients looked much like healthy donors when it came to age, gender and cell yields.

Based on CD45RO/CCR7/CD25/CD127/CD95/CD27, CD4+ regulatory, stem cell-like memory, naive and central memory cells were sorted. All sorted populations exceeded 95% purity. This clone was recorded a few times. Sequenced material consisted of expressed TCRB transcripts (all of the isolated RNA was reverse transcribed). Sequencing was performed with immunoSEQ multiplex PCR; in TCRdb, only in-frame clones are kept and a portion is missing. The table records around 40,000 clones, about 51% of them present only once. CDR3 length: 18 residues. Germline values: CDR1 SGHKS, CDR2 YYEKEE (reference sequence). The V end was cut by 4 bases, the J end by 4 bases, with 24 bases between.

The chain links TRBV5-5 to TRBJ2-1, with D possibly being TRBD1 (6 bases). This sequence originates from a woman younger than 35 in good health. The material sequenced was Tregs from blood. Here the CDR3 DNA reads TGTGCCAGCAGCATAACCCAGGGGTCGATTTCGTTGTACAATGAGCAGTTCTTC. It specifies CASSITQGSISLYNEQFF.